A single sample is the source of the 29 T cell receptor beta chains below, sequenced in a study of tumor-infiltrating lymphocytes in oesophageal squamous cell carcinoma. TCRdb redid the calling of the PCR reads with MiXCR, one entry per CDR3 protein. The table shows about 21,000 distinct CDR3 sequences, with over 40% occurring only once. The specimen was normal esophageal tissue next to the tumor. The receptor set was obtained from a male donor with esophageal squamous cell carcinoma.

This clonotype was detected many times. The chain links TRBV6-2 or TRBV6-3 to TRBJ2-1; no clear D. V lost 0 bases and J 3 bases, leaving 24 bases between the germline ends. Germline V gives CDR1 MNHEY, CDR2 SVGEGT. The CDR3 is 20 residues long. The CDR3: CASSYSISSPTVFNYNEQFF. The CDR3 bases are TGTGCCAGCAGTTACTCGATCTCCTCCCCCACGGTATTTAACTACAATGAGCAGTTCTTC.

This clonotype was counted ten times or more. This chain links TRBV11-2 with TRBJ1-1; 8 bases are a match to TRBD1. This CDR3 has 13 residues. The V gene end was trimmed by 1 base and the J gene end by 10 bases; junction bases not matched to a gene: 5. Germline V gene sequence: CDR1 SGHAT, CDR2 FQNNGV. The CDR3, as DNA: TGTGCCAGCAGCTTAGTACAGGGGGTGGCAGCTTTCTTT. The encoded protein is CASSLVQGVAAFF.

The chain links TRBV5-5 to TRBJ1-5; 11 bases line up with TRBD1. There are 22 residues in the CDR3. Germline-derived CDR1 and CDR2 are SGHKS and YYEKEE (reference sequence). V shed 2 bases and J 2 bases; nucleotides not matched to a gene: 21. CDR3 residues: CASSFKEYNRTGGLIGNQPQHF. The CDR3 DNA reads as TGTGCCAGCAGCTTTAAGGAATATAATAGGACAGGGGGCTTGATCGGCAATCAGCCCCAGCATTTT.

The CDR3 DNA sequence: TGTGCCAGCAGCTTAGGCGGGGGGCGGAGGGATTCACCCCTCCACTTT. Protein sequence: CASSLGGGRRDSPLHF. This chain links TRBV7-2 with TRBJ1-6, with D possibly TRBD1 on 6 matching bases. CDR1 and CDR2 from the germline V gene are SGHTA and FQGNSA. The CDR3 loop spans 16 amino acids. Between the trimmed V and J ends, which lost 1 base and 8 bases, there was a span of 15 bases.

Notes on this clonotype: One end of the junction is discordant with germline, which a read error may explain. The rearrangement links TRBV5-3 to TRBJ1-2, with TRBD1 matching over 9 bases. TRBV5-3 has ORF status, its function being uncertain. CDR3 length: 11 amino acids. The CDR3 bases are TGTGCCAGCAGCTTGGGACAGGGTCCCACCTTC. It specifies CASSLGQGPTF.

This chain uses TRBV5-8 with TRBJ1-1, with a tentative D call TRBD1 (6 bases). This CDR3 contains 15 residues. The V gene's germline CDR1 is SGHTS and CDR2 YDEGEE. Trimming left V 2 bases short and J 2 bases short, with 13 bases between. CDR3 protein: CASSLGGQGNTEAFF. CDR3 in DNA: TGTGCCAGCAGCTTAGGGGGGCAGGGTAACACTGAAGCTTTCTTT.

This clonotype has only one observation. The genes are TRBV28 and TRBJ2-1; 7 bases map to TRBD2. The J call may be faulty, since TRBJ2-7 better matches the DNA end. Germline V lookup: CDR1 MDHEN, CDR2 SYDVKM. This CDR3 has 14 residues. The CDR3 loop reads CASRPAGTTYEQYF. As DNA, the CDR3 is TGTGCCAGCAGGCCAGCGGGGACGACCTACGAGCAGTACTTC.

In its sample, this clonotype is medium-sized. The V gene is TRBV7-2, the J gene TRBJ2-1, with D hard to call. The V end lost 2 bases, the J end lost 1 base, and 9 bases lay between the germline ends. The germline V gene has CDR1 SGHTA and CDR2 FQGNSA. The CDR3 loop spans 15 amino acids. This chain's CDR3 is CASSLLLLSYNEQFF. In DNA, the CDR3 is TGTGCCAGCAGCTTACTCTTGCTATCCTACAATGAGCAGTTCTTC.

This chain joins TRBV7-3 and TRBJ2-7, with a possible D match to TRBD2 (6 bases). Deletions cut 5 bases from V and 3 bases from J, with 11 bases between. The CDR3 runs 13 residues. Per the germline V gene, CDR1 is SGHTA and CDR2 is FQGTGA. This CDR3 reads CASSRLGGYEQYF. CDR3 nucleotides: TGTGCCAGCAGCCGACTGGGGGGCTACGAGCAGTACTTC.

By sample fraction, this clonotype is medium-sized. The gene calls are TRBV10-2 and TRBJ2-7; the match to TRBD1 covers 8 bases. Germline-derived CDR1 and CDR2 are WSHSY and SAAADI. V shed 5 bases, J shed 6 bases, and the junction held 9 bases outside the gene matches. The CDR3 has 14 residues. The CDR3 sequence: CASSRQGLIGEQYF. The CDR3 nucleotides are TGCGCCAGCAGTCGACAGGGGTTAATCGGCGAGCAGTACTTC.

In this sample, this clonotype is medium-sized (0.01 to 0.1%). The junction does not match germline at one end; this may be a read error. The CDR3 loop is CASSPLTDNTEAFF. CDR3 sequence (DNA): TGTGCTAGCAGCCCTTTGACCGACAACACTGAAGCTTTCTTT. The chain joins TRBV7-7 to TRBJ1-1, with D hard to call. The CDR3 is 14 residues long. The germline gives CDR1 SSHAT, CDR2 FNYEAQ (reference sequence).

This clonotype was picked up many times. The chain employs TRBV28 and TRBJ2-1; TRBD1 agrees at 8 bases. Trimming at V came to 5 bases and at J to 7 bases, leaving 10 bases not matched to a gene. This CDR3 has 15 residues. Germline V lookup: CDR1 MDHEN, CDR2 SYDVKM. CDR3 amino acids: CASSNTGQGWNEQFF. Written as DNA, the CDR3 is TGTGCCAGCAGTAATACCGGACAGGGTTGGAATGAGCAGTTCTTC.

The CDR3 sequence: CASSSDGENQPQHF. The CDR3 DNA is TGCGCCAGCAGTTCGGACGGAGAAAATCAGCCCCAGCATTTT. The chain links TRBV5-1 to TRBJ1-5; D remains ambiguous. Germline CDR1 reads SGHRS; CDR2 reads YFSETQ. V lost 5 bases and J lost 4, with 13 bases in between. This CDR3 spans 14 amino acids.

This clonotype ranks as large (0.1 to 1%). This chain uses TRBV7-2 with TRBJ2-3; weak D call: TRBD2 (5 bases). The V end lost 5 bases, the J end lost 2 bases, and 17 bases lay between the germline ends. This CDR3 comprises 16 residues. Looked up from germline, CDR1 is SGHTA and CDR2 is FQGNSA. The CDR3, as DNA: TGTGCCAGCAGCCCAGACTCCAGCGGTTACACAGATACGCAGTATTTT. Its translation is CASSPDSSGYTDTQYF.

The CDR3 reads CASSLGPGAGTGIDTQYF. The CDR3, as DNA: TGTGCCAGCAGCTTAGGCCCGGGAGCAGGGACAGGGATAGATACGCAGTATTTT. The chain employs TRBV7-8 and TRBJ2-3, with 9 bases lining up with TRBD1. This CDR3 contains 18 residues. J was trimmed by 5 bases and V by 1 base; bases with no gene match: 13. Germline V gene lookup returns CDR1 SGHVS and CDR2 FQNEAQ.

This chain uses TRBV11-2 with TRBJ2-3; 8 bases line up with TRBD1. Germline CDR1 is SGHAT and CDR2 is FQNNGV. The CDR3 loop spans 17 amino acids. V lost 3 bases and J lost 0; bases outside the gene matches: 8. CDR3 DNA sequence: TGTGCCAGCAGCTTCCGCGGTGGACAGGGAAGCACAGATACGCAGTATTTT. This gives the protein CASSFRGGQGSTDTQYF.

With regard to this clonotype: Given the absence of the conserved phenylalanine or tryptophan at the CDR3 end, a read error is likely. The DNA is omitted, as the CDR3 cannot be located on it reliably, and the CDR3 follows TCRdb's listing. The chain links TRBV7-3 to TRBJ2-5; TRBD1, as called in the table, went unchecked against the DNA. The CDR3 is made up of 17 amino acids, end residues included. Germline CDR1 and CDR2: SGHTA and FQGTGA. The CDR3 sequence: CASSSTGTGYNGYTFGS.

This chain links TRBV7-2 with TRBJ2-3; 12 bases fit TRBD2. V gave up 5 bases and J gave up 8 bases; unmatched junction bases: 17. Looked up from germline, CDR1 is SGHTA and CDR2 is FQGNSA. This CDR3 has 18 amino acids. The CDR3 loop is CASSPNPGTSGPIGTQYF. Here the CDR3 DNA reads TGTGCCAGCAGCCCCAATCCGGGGACTAGCGGGCCCATCGGTACGCAGTATTTT.

In its sample, this clonotype was seen many times. A clone one base away is much larger, so this may be a read error. The chain recombines TRBV7-2 with TRBJ2-7; D is unclear. Per the germline V gene, CDR1 is SGHTA and CDR2 is FQGNSA. This CDR3 has 13 amino acids. The CDR3 protein is CASSLAGSYDQYF. In DNA form, the CDR3 reads TGTGCCAGCAGCTTAGCAGGATCCTACGATCAGTACTTC.

CDR3 protein: CASSPDLETQYF. The CDR3 region has the DNA TGTGCCAGCAGCCCGGACTTGGAGACCCAGTACTTC. V usage is TRBV7-6 and J usage is TRBJ2-5; TRBD2 is a possible D gene (5 bases). V lost 5 bases and J 5 bases, leaving 9 bases between the germline ends. The germline V gene has CDR1 SGHVS and CDR2 FNYEAQ. The CDR3 runs 12 residues.

This clonotype came up many times. This chain uses TRBV6-1 with TRBJ2-7; D is tentatively TRBD1 or TRBD2 (6 bases each). This CDR3 contains 15 residues. V dropped 3 bases and J dropped 3 bases, with 15 bases sitting between them. Germline V CDR1 and CDR2: MNHNS, SASEGT. The CDR3 DNA reads as TGTGCCAGCAGTGACTTGGGGGGCGCATTCTACGAGCAGTACTTC. It is translated as CASSDLGGAFYEQYF.

This clonotype is medium-sized by share. V usage is TRBV6-1 and J usage is TRBJ2-5; the match to TRBD2 covers 8 bases. The CDR3 runs to 13 residues. Looked up from germline, CDR1 is MNHNS and CDR2 is SASEGT. Trimming took 10 bases from V and 5 from J; bases not matched to a gene: 9. The CDR3 loop is CAIERERGETQYF. As DNA, the CDR3 is TGTGCCATCGAGCGGGAGAGGGGGGAGACCCAGTACTTC.

The chain is built from TRBV19 and TRBJ2-5; TRBD2 aligns across 7 bases. Germline loops: CDR1 LNHDA, CDR2 SQIVND (reference sequence). Germline trimming cut 5 bases from V and 2 bases from J; bases unmatched to any gene: 5. This CDR3 spans 14 amino acids. CDR3 sequence: CASSEGGVQETQYF. Here the CDR3 DNA reads TGTGCCAGTAGTGAGGGAGGGGTACAAGAGACCCAGTACTTC. The full variable domain, with the rest looked up from reference TRBV19 and TRBJ2-5, is DGGITQSPKYLFRKEGQNVTLSCEQNLNHDAMYWYRQDPGQGLRLIYYSQIVNDFQKGDIAEGYSVSREKKESFPLTVTSAQKNPTAFYLCASSEGGVQETQYFGPGTRLLVL.

The rearrangement uses TRBV7-2 and TRBJ1-2; 10 positions agree with TRBD1. V trimming: 5 bases; J trimming: 7 bases; junction bases outside the gene matches: 7. Germline values: CDR1 SGHTA, CDR2 FQGNSA. The CDR3 is 14 residues long. The CDR3 DNA reads as TGTGCCAGCAGCCTGGGACAGGGGTCGGTTGGCTACACCTTC. This translates into CASSLGQGSVGYTF.

A note on this clonotype: At one boundary the junction diverges from the germline segment, which might be a read error. The chain links TRBV7-6 to TRBJ2-3, with D possibly matching TRBD1 (5 bases). Germline CDR1 reads SGHVS; CDR2 reads FNYEAQ. This CDR3 spans 13 amino acids. The CDR3 bases are TGTGCTAGCAGCGCCTCAGGGACAGATACGCAGTATTTT. Translation: CASSASGTDTQYF.

The chain carries TRBV10-1 and TRBJ2-5; D gene ambiguous. Judging by the DNA end, TRBJ1-2 fits better; the J call may be wrong. There are 14 residues in the CDR3. CDR1 is WNHNN and CDR2 is SYGVQD in the germline V gene (reference sequence). CDR3 sequence (DNA): TGCGCCAGCCTCCCGCCAAGCAACCGATTATCCTACACCTTC. Translation gives CASLPPSNRLSYTF.

The table lists this clonotype with a few counts. This could be a read error, since a much larger clone is one nucleotide away. The genes are TRBV28 and TRBJ2-4; D is uncertain. V was clipped by 6 bases and J by 13 bases, with 13 bases between them. The length of the CDR3 is 11 residues. Per the germline V gene, CDR1 is MDHEN and CDR2 is SYDVKM. The CDR3 sequence is CASRDYNEQYF. CDR3 DNA: TGTGCCAGCAGGGATTACAATGAGCAGTACTTC.

This clonotype has only a few counts. The chain links TRBV18 to TRBJ2-5, with 10 positions matching TRBD1. Germline CDR1 is KGHSH and CDR2 is LQKENI. Germline trimming cut 4 bases from V and 11 bases from J; bases unmatched to any gene: 13. The CDR3 spans 15 residues. The CDR3 sequence: CASSQSGTGVNEQYF. The CDR3 bases are TGTGCCAGCTCACAATCCGGGACAGGGGTCAATGAGCAGTACTTC. The variable domain in full, completed from reference TRBV18 and TRBJ2-5, reads NAGVMQNPRHLVRRRGQEARLRCSPMKGHSHVYWYRQLPEEGLKFMVYLQKENIIDESGMPKERFSAEFPKEGPSILRIQQVVRGDSAAYFCASSQSGTGVNEQYFGPGTRLLVL.

Regarding this clonotype: Since a much larger clone is just one base distant, this may be a read error. The chain uses TRBV5-4 and TRBJ2-5; 7 positions agree with TRBD1. The DNA end is more similar to TRBJ2-1, so the J call may be wrong. Germline CDR1 SGHNT, CDR2 YYREEE (reference sequence). The CDR3 totals 14 residues. The CDR3 nucleotides are TGTGCCAGCAGTTTTGACAGGGTAGCTGGCGAGCAGTTCTTC. It specifies CASSFDRVAGEQFF.